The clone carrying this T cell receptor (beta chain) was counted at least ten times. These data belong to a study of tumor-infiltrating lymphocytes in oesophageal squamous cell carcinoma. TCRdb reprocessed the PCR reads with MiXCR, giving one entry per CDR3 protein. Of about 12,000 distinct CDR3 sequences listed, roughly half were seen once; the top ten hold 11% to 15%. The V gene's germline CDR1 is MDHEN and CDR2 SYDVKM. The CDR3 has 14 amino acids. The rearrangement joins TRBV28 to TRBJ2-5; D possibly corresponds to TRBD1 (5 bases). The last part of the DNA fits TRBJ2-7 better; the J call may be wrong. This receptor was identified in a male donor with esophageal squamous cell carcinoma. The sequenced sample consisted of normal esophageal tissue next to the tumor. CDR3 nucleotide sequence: TGTGCCACCCTCTCTCCAGGGTCCGGCTACGAGCAGTACTTC. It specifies CATLSPGSGYEQYF.